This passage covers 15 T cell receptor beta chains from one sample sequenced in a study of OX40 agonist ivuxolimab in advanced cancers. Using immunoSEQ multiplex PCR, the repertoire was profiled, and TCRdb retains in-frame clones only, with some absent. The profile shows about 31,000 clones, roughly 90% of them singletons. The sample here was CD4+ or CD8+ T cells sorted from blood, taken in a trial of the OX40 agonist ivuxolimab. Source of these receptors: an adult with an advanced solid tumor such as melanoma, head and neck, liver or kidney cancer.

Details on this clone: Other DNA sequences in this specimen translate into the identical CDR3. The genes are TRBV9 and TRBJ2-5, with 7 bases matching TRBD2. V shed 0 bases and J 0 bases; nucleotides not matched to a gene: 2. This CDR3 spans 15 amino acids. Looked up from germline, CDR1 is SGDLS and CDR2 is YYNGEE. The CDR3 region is CASSVALADQETQYF. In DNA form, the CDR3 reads TGTGCCAGCAGCGTAGCCCTAGCGGACCAAGAGACCCAGTACTTC.

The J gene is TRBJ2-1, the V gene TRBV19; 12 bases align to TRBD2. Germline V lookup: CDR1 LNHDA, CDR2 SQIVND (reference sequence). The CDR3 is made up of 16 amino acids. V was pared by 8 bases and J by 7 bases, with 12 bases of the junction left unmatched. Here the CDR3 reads CASGWLAGGPGNEQFF. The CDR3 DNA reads TGTGCCAGTGGCTGGCTAGCGGGAGGGCCGGGGAATGAGCAGTTCTTC.

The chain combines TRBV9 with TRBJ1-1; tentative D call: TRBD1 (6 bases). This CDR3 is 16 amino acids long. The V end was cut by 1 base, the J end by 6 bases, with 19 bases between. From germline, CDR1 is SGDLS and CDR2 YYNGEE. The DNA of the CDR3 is TGTGCCAGCAGCGTATCAACAACAGGGTCGGTGGCTGAAGCTTTCTTT. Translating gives CASSVSTTGSVAEAFF.

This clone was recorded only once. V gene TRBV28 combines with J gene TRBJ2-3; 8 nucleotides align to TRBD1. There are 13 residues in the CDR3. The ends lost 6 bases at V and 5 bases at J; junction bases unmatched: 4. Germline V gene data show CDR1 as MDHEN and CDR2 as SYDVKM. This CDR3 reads CASRTGEEDTQYF. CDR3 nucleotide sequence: TGTGCCAGCAGGACAGGGGAGGAAGATACGCAGTATTTT.

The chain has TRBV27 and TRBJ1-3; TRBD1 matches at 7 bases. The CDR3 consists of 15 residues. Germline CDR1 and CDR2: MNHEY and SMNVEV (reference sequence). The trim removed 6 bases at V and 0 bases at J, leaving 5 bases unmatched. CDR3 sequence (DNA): TGTGCCAGCAGGAAGGGGGCTAACTCTGGAAACACCATATATTTT. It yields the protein CASRKGANSGNTIYF.

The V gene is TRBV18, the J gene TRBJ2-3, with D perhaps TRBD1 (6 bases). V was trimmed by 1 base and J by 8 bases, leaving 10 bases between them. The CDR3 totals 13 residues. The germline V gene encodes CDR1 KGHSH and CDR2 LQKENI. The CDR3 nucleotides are TGTGCCAGCTCACCACAAACAGGGTCTACGCAGTATTTT. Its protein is CASSPQTGSTQYF.

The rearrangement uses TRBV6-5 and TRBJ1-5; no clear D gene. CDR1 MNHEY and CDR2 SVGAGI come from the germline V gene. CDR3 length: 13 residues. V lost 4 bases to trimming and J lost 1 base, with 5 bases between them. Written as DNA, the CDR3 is TGTGCCAGCAGTTTGTCCAGCAATCAGCCCCAGCATTTT. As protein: CASSLSSNQPQHF.

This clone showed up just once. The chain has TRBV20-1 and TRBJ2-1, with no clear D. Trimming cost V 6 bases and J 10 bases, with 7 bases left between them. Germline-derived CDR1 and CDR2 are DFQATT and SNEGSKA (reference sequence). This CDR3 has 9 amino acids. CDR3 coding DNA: TGCAGTGCCACCAGGGAGCAGTTCTTC. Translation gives CSATREQFF.

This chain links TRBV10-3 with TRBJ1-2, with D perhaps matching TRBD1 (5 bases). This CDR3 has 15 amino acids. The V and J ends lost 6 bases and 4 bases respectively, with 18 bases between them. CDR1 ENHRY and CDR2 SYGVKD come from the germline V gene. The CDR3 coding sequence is TGTGCCATCAGGGACCTAAGGGACGGCCTCTATGGCTACACCTTC. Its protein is CAIRDLRDGLYGYTF.

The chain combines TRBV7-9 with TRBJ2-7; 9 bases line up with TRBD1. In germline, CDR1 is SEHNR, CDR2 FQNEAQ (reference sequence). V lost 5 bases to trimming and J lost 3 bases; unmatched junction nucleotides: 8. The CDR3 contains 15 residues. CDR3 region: CASSPPLTGGYEQYF. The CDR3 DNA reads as TGTGCCAGCAGCCCTCCACTGACAGGGGGCTACGAGCAGTACTTC.

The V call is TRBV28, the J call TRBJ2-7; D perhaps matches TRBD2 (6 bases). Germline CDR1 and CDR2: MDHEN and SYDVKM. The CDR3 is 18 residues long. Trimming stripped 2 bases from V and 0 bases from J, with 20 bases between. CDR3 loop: CASSLSLHMGGASYEQYF. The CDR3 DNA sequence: TGTGCCAGCAGTTTAAGTCTACATATGGGAGGAGCCTCCTACGAGCAGTACTTC.

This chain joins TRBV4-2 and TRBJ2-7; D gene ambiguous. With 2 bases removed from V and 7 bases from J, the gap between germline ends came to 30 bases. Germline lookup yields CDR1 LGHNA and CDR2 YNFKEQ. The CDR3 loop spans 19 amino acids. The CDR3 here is CASSQLVDLPLVYESEQYF. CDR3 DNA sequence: TGTGCCAGCAGCCAACTGGTAGACCTCCCCTTGGTATACGAATCAGAGCAGTACTTC.

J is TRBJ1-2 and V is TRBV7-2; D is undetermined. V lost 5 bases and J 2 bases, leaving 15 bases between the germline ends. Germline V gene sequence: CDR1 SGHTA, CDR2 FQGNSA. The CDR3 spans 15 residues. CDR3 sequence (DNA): TGTGCCAGCAGCCCGATTAAGACGGAGAACTATGGCTACACCTTC. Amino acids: CASSPIKTENYGYTF.

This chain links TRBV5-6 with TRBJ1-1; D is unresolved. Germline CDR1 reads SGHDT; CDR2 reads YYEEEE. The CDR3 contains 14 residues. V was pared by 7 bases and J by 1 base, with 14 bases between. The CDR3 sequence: CASRSRRSNTEAFF. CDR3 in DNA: TGTGCCAGCCGAAGCAGACGGTCGAACACTGAAGCTTTCTTT.

CDR3 in DNA: TGTGCCAGCACCCTACCGGGAGGCATCGAGCAGTACTTC. Amino acid sequence: CASTLPGGIEQYF. The chain couples TRBV11-3 to TRBJ2-5; 7 positions match TRBD2. The closer fit of TRBJ2-7 to the DNA end suggests the J call may be wrong. Germline lookup yields CDR1 SGHNT and CDR2 YENEEA. There are 13 residues in the CDR3.